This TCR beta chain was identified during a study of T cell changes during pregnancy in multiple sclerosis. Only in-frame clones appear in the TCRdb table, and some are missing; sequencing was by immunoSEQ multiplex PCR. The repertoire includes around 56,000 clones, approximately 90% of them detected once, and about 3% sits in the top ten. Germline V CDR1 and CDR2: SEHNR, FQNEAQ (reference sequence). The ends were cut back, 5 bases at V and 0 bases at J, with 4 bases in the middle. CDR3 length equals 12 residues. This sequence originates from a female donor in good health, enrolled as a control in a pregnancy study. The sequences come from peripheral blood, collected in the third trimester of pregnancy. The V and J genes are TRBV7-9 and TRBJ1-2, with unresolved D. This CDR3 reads CASSGPNYGYTF. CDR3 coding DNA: TGTGCCAGCAGCGGGCCTAACTATGGCTACACCTTC. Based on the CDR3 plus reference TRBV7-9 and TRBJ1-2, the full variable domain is DTGVSQNPRHKITKRGQNVTFRCDPISEHNRLYWYRQTLGQGPEFLTYFQNEAQLEKSRLLSDRFSAERPKGSFSTLEIQRTEQGDSAMYLCASSGPNYGYTFGSGTRLTVV.